The clone carrying this TCR beta chain was seen ten or more times. Regarding time point: persistent/refractory GD, antithyroid drugs over 5 years with positive TRAb. RNA from PBMCs was the source of the TCR library. There are 13 residues in the CDR3. Trimming pared 5 bases from V and 8 bases from J, leaving 15 bases between. Germline CDR1 and CDR2: LNHNV and YYDKDF (reference sequence). For TCR beta, libraries came from iRepertoire HTBI primers and Arm-PCR of CDR3 regions. TCRdb recomputed calls from the multiplex PCR reads with MiXCR, one row per CDR3 protein. The sample gives more than 300,000 distinct CDR3 sequences, 15% to 20% of which show up once; less than 30% is in the top ten. This sample was included in a study of regulatory T cells in long-lasting Graves disease.

The material was peripheral blood mononuclear cells (PBMCs), obtained when the disease was refractory, from a patient treated with antithyroid drugs. J is TRBJ1-2 and V is TRBV15; D is undetermined. The origin of this receptor is a female donor with Graves disease. CDR3 region: CATSPRSGGGYTF. The CDR3 nucleotides read TGTGCCACCAGCCCACGTTCGGGAGGAGGCTACACCTTC.